This TCR beta chain was sequenced during a study of long-term antiretroviral therapy in people with HIV. Survey level was the resolution at which the v3.0 immunoSEQ assay ran. The assay was immunoSEQ multiplex PCR, and TCRdb's table has in-frame clones only and misses some. The data hold about 18,000 clones, with approximately 95% observed a single time. The sample consisted of unsorted PBMCs, taken more than 10 years after starting antiretroviral therapy. The clonotype originates from a man between 25 and 39 years old with HIV.

CDR3 residues: CASSTQGNSPLHF. The CDR3 bases are TGTGCCAGTAGTACACAGGGTAATTCACCCCTCCACTTT. The chain has TRBV19 and TRBJ1-6, with D possibly being TRBD1 (6 bases). The CDR3 has 13 residues. V was cut by 4 bases and J by 6 bases, with 7 bases left in between. CDR1 and CDR2 (germline): LNHDA, SQIVND (reference sequence).